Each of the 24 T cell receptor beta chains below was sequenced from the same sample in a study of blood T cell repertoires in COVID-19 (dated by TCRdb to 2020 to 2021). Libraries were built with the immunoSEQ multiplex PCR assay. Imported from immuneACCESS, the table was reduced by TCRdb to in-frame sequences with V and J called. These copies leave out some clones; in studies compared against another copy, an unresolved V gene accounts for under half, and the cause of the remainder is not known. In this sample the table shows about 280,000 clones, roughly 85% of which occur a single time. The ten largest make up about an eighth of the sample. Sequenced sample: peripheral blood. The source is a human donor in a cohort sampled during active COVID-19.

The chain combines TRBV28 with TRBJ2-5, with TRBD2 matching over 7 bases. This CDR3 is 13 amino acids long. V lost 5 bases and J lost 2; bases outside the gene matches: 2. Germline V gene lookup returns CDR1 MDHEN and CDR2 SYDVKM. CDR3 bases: TGTGCCAGCAGTGGCGGGAGTCAAGAGACCCAGTACTTC. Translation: CASSGGSQETQYF.

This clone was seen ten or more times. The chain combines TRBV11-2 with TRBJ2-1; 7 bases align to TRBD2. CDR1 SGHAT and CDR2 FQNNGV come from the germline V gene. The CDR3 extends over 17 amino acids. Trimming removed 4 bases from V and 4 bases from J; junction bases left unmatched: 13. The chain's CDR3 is CASSSLFSAGSYNEQFF. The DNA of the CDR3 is TGTGCCAGCAGCTCCCTTTTCTCAGCGGGATCGTACAATGAGCAGTTCTTC. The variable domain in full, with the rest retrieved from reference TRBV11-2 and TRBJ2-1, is EAGVAQSPRYKIIEKRQSVAFWCNPISGHATLYWYQQILGQGPKLLIQFQNNGVVDDSQLPKDRFSAERLKGVDSTLKIQPAKLEDSAVYLCASSSLFSAGSYNEQFFGPGTRLTVL.

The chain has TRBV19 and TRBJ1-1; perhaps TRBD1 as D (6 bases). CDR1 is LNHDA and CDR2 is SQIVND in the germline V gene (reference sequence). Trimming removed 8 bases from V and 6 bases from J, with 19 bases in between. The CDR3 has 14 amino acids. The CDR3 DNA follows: TGTGCCAGTCACCGATGGGGGACACTTGCTGAAGCTTTCTTT. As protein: CASHRWGTLAEAFF. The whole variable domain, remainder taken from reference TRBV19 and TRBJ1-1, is DGGITQSPKYLFRKEGQNVTLSCEQNLNHDAMYWYRQDPGQGLRLIYYSQIVNDFQKGDIAEGYSVSREKKESFPLTVTSAQKNPTAFYLCASHRWGTLAEAFFGQGTRLTVV.

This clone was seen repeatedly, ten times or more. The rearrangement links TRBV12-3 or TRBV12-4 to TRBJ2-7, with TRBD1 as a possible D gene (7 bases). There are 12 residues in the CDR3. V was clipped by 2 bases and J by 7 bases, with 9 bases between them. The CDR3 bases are TGTGCCAGCAGTTTACCAGGGGGGGAGCAGTACTTC. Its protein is CASSLPGGEQYF.

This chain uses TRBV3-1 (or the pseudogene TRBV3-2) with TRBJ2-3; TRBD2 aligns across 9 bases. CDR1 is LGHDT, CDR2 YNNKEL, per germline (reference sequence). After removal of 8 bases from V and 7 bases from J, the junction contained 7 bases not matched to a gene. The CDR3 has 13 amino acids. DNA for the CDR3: TGTGCCAGCGTAGCGGGAGCGGAACATACGCAGTATTTT. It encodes CASVAGAEHTQYF.

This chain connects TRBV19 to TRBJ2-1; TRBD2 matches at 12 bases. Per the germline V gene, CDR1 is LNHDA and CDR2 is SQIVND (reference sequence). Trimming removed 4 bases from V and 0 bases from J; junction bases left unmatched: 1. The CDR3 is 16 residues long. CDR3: CASSKLAGGSYNEQFF. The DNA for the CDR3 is TGTGCCAGTAGTAAACTAGCGGGGGGCTCCTACAATGAGCAGTTCTTC.

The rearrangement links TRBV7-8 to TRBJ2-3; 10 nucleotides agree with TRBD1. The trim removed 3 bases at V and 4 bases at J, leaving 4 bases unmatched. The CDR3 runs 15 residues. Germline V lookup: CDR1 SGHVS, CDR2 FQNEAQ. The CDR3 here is CASSFRDRGADTQYF. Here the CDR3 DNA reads TGTGCCAGCAGCTTCCGGGACAGGGGAGCAGATACGCAGTATTTT.

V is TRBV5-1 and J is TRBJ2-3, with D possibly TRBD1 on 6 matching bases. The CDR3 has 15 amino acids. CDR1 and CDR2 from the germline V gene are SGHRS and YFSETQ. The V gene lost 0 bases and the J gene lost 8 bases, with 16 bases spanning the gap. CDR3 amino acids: CASSLADRTRGTQYF. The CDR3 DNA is TGCGCCAGCAGCTTGGCCGACAGGACACGGGGTACGCAGTATTTT.

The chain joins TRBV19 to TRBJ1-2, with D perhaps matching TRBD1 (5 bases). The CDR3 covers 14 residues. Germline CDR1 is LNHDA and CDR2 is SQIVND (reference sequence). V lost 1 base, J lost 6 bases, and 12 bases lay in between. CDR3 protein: CASSIGGEKDGYTF. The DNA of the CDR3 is TGTGCCAGTAGTATAGGGGGCGAAAAAGATGGCTACACCTTC.

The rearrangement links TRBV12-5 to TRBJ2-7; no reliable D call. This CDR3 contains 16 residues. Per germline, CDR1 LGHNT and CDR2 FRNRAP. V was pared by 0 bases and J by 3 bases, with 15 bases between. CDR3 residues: CASGLVPTGAVYEQYF. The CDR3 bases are TGTGCTAGTGGTTTGGTACCGACGGGTGCGGTCTACGAGCAGTACTTC.

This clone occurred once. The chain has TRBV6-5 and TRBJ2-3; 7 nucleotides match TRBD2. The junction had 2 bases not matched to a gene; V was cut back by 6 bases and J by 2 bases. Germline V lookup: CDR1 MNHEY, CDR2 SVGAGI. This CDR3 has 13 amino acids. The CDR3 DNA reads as TGTGCCAGCAGCCTAGCGGACACAGATACGCAGTATTTT. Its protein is CASSLADTDTQYF.

The CDR3 nucleotides read TGTGCCTGGAGTGGGATAGCGGCCTTTCAAGAGACCCAGTACTTC. As protein: CAWSGIAAFQETQYF. This sequence joins TRBV30 and TRBJ2-5; weak D call: TRBD2 (6 bases). This CDR3 has 15 residues. Germline V lookup: CDR1 GTSNPN, CDR2 SVGIG (reference sequence). V lost 1 base and J lost 2, with 14 bases in between.

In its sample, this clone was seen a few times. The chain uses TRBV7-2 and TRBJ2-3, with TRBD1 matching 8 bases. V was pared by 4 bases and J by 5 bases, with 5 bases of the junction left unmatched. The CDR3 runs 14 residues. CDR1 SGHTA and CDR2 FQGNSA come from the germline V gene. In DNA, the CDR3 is TGTGCCAGCAGCTACGGACAGGGAAGAGATACGCAGTATTTT. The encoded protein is CASSYGQGRDTQYF.

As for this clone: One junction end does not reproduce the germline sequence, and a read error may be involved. Here the CDR3 reads CASCLDRGFTEAFF. For the CDR3, the DNA is TGTGCCAGCTGCTTAGACAGGGGGTTCACTGAAGCTTTCTTT. The chain employs TRBV7-9 and TRBJ1-1; 9 bases are a match to TRBD1. CDR1 and CDR2 (germline): SEHNR, FQNEAQ (reference sequence). The CDR3 has 14 amino acids.

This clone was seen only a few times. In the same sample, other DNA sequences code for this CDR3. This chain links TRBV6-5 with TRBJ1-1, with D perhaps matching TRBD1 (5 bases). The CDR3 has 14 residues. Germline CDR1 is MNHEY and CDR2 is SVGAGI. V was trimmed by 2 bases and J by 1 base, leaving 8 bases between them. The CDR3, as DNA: TGTGCCAGCAGTTACCTCCAGGGGAACACTGAAGCTTTCTTT. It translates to CASSYLQGNTEAFF.

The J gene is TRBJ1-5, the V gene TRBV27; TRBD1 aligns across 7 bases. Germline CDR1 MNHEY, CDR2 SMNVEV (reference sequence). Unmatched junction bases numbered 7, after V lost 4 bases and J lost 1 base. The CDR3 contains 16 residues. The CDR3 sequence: CASSSWTGGSNQPQHF. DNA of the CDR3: TGTGCCAGCAGTTCTTGGACAGGCGGCAGCAATCAGCCCCAGCATTTT.

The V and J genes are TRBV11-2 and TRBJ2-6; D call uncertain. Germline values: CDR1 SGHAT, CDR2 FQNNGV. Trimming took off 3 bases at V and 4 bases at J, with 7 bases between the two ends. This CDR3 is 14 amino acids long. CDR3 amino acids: CASSLSRGANVLTF. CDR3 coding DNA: TGTGCCAGCAGCTTGTCTAGGGGGGCCAACGTCCTGACTTTC.

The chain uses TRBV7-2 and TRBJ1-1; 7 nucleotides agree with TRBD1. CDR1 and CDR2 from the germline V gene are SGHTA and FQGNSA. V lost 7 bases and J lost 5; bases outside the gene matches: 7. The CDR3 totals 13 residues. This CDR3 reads CASTPTGRTEAFF. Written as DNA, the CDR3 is TGTGCCAGCACTCCGACAGGGCGAACTGAAGCTTTCTTT.

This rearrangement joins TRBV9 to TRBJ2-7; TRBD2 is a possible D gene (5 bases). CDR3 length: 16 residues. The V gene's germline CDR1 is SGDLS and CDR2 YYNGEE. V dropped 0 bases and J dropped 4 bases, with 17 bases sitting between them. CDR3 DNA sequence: TGTGCCAGCAGCGTAGGCCCTGTGTCGCCGGGGTACGAGCAGTACTTC. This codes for CASSVGPVSPGYEQYF.

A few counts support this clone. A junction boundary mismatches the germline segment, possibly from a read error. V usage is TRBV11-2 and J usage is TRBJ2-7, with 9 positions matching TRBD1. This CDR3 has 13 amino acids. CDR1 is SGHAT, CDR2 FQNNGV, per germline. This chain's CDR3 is CASSPPGTGSLDF. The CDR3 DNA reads TGTGCCAGCAGCCCCCCTGGGACAGGGTCCCTAGACTTC.

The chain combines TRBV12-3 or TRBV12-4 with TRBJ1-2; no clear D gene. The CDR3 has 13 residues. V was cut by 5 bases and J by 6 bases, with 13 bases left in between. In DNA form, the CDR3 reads TGTGCCAGCAGTCTTCCCCCCGGGGATGGCTACACCTTC. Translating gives CASSLPPGDGYTF.

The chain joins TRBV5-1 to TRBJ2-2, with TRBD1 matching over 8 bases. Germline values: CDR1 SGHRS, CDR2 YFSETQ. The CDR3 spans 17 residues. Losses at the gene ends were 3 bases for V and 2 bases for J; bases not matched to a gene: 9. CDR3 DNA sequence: TGCGCCAGCAGCTATCAAACCGGGACAGGTAACACCGGGGAGCTGTTTTTT. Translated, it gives CASSYQTGTGNTGELFF.

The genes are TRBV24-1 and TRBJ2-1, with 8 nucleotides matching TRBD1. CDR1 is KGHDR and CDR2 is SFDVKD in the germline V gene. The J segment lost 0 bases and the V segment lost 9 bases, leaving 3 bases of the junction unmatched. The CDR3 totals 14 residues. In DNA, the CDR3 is TGTGCCACCGCTACAGGGGGCTCCTACAATGAGCAGTTCTTC. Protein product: CATATGGSYNEQFF.

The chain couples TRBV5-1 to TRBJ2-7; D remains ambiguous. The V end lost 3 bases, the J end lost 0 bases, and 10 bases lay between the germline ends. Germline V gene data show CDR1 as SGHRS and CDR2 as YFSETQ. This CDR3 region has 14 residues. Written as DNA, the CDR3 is TGCGCCAGCAGCTCCTTGACTGGCTCCTACGAGCAGTACTTC. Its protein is CASSSLTGSYEQYF.